These T cell receptor beta chains were read from a single sample in a study of tumor-infiltrating lymphocytes in primary liver carcinoma. TCRdb passed the multiplex PCR reads through MiXCR, listing each CDR3 protein once. The sample includes approximately 74,000 distinct CDR3 sequences, 65% to 75% of them seen just once. The sample was liver tumor tissue from sampling region 4. These receptors were taken from an older woman with primary liver carcinoma and hepatitis B virus infection. Both conserved end residues are part of each CDR3. A D gene is named only where the DNA matches it firmly. Expanded clones are given a class, and other clones once, few, many or no size at all.

d_gene,j_gene,v_gene,abundance,CDR3nt,CDR3aa
.,TRBJ1-1,TRBV12-3/TRBV12-4,.,TGTGACAGCAGGCCGGCAAACAATGAAGCTTCCTTT,CDSRPANNEASF
.,TRBJ1-2,TRBV6-5,.,TGTGCCAGCAGGCGGGACATCGCAGGATTTGGCTACACCTTC,CASRRDIAGFGYTF
TRBD1,TRBJ1-3,TRBV28,once,TGTGCCAGCAGTTCTTTTCCGGGACAGACGGACTTCTCTGGAAACGCCATATATTTT,CASSSFPGQTDFSGNAIYF
.,TRBJ2-6,TRBV7-3,few,TGTGCCAATAGCTTAAGTGGCAGAAACCGACCTGGGGCCAACGTCCTGACTTTC,CANSLSGRNRPGANVLTF
TRBD1,TRBJ2-1,TRBV5-1,few,TGCGCCAGCAGCTTGCGTGTCGGGGTCCAGGGGGCCGCTGGCAATGAGCAGTTCTTC,CASSLRVGVQGAAGNEQFF
.,TRBJ2-5,TRBV2,many,TGTGCCAGCAACAGGGATGGGGAGACCCAGTACTTC,CASNRDGETQYF
TRBD1,TRBJ1-3,TRBV10-3,many,TGTGCCATCAGTGAGTTAGGGACAGGATCTGGAAACACCATATATTTT,CAISELGTGSGNTIYF
TRBD2,TRBJ2-1,TRBV11-3,.,TGTGCCAGCGGCTTAGGAACTAGCGGGAAGCTCAAGCAGTTCTTC,CASGLGTSGKLKQFF
.,TRBJ2-1,TRBV11-2,medium-sized,TGTGCCAGCAGCTTAGGACTAGTTAATGAGCAGTTCTTC,CASSLGLVNEQFF
.,TRBJ1-4,TRBV28,.,TGTGCCAGCAGTTTTAACCGCGTGCCTAATGAAAAACTGTTTTTT,CASSFNRVPNEKLFF
.,TRBJ2-7,TRBV6-1,.,TGTGCCAGTAGTGAAGCTTTCGAAGGGTACGAGCACTACTTC,CASSEAFEGYEHYF
.,TRBJ2-3,TRBV18,many,TGTGCCAGCTCACCCATTGACTCGCAACTTCTAACTAGCACAGATACGCAGTATTTT,CASSPIDSQLLTSTDTQYF
.,TRBJ2-3,TRBV29-1,.,TGCAGCGTCGGGAACAGGACCCTCACAGATACGCAGTATTTC,CSVGNRTLTDTQYF
.,TRBJ1-6,TRBV6-5,.,TGTGCCAGCAGTTACTCAAAAAATTCAACCCTCCGCTTT,CASSYSKNSTLRF
.,TRBJ2-1,TRBV6-5,once,TGTGCCAGCTGTTACTCGCCCTCTACCTACAATAAGCAGTTCTTC,CASCYSPSTYNKQFF
TRBD1,TRBJ2-7,TRBV4-1,once,TGCGCCAGCAGCCAAGCAATAGACAGGGGAGCCTACGAGCTTTACTTC,CASSQAIDRGAYELYF
.,TRBJ2-7,TRBV2,.,TGTGTCAGCAGTCAGGACGGCTACGAGCAGTACTTC,CVSSQDGYEQYF
.,TRBJ2-7,TRBV6-1,.,TGTGCCAGCAGGGCTAGCGTGATGAGCTATGAGCAGTACTTC,CASRASVMSYEQYF
TRBD1,TRBJ1-1,TRBV30,.,TGTGCCTGGATGCAGGGGGGATCGAAGACTGAAGCTTTCTTT,CAWMQGGSKTEAFF
TRBD2,TRBJ2-3,TRBV13,.,TGTGCCAGCAGCTTCGGACTAGCAGGAGGAGATACGAACTATTTT,CASSFGLAGGDTNYF
.,TRBJ2-1,TRBV29-1,.,TGCAGCGTTGATGGGGCATCATTCTACAATGAGCAGTTCTTC,CSVDGASFYNEQFF
.,TRBJ2-5,TRBV6-1,.,TGTGCCAACAGTGGGTTTGTGGGGGAGGAGACCCAGTACTTC,CANSGFVGEETQYF
.,TRBJ2-7,TRBV11-2,.,TGTGCCAGCAGCCCCATCCCACCAGATACCTACGAGCAGTACTTC,CASSPIPPDTYEQYF
TRBD1,TRBJ2-7,TRBV6-5,.,TGTGTCAGAAGTTACTCAGGCGGGCAGGGGGCCTACGAGCAGTACTTC,CVRSYSGGQGAYEQYF
.,TRBJ2-6,TRBV6-1,.,TGTGCCAACAGGAGGGCAGTCTACTCTGGGGCCAACGTCCTGACTTTC,CANRRAVYSGANVLTF
TRBD1,TRBJ1-5,TRBV24-1,.,TGTGCCACCTGTGGGGGGGGACAGGACAATCAGCCCCAGCATTTT,CATCGGGQDNQPQHF
TRBD1,TRBJ1-3,TRBV4-2,.,TGTGCCAACAGCCAATATGGAGGGGGCTTTACCGGAAACGCCATATATTTT,CANSQYGGGFTGNAIYF
.,TRBJ2-1,TRBV11-3,.,TGTGCCAGCAGCTTAGGTCGGAGGGACTGGGGTGTCGATGAGCGGTTCTTC,CASSLGRRDWGVDERFF
.,TRBJ2-1,TRBV11-3,once,TGTGCCAGCAGCTTAGGAACTAGCTGGAAACTTGAGCAGCTCTTC,CASSLGTSWKLEQLF
.,TRBJ2-2,TRBV7-3,.,TGTGCCAGCAGTTTAATTGCGGGGGCGACCGGGGAGCTGTTTTTT,CASSLIAGATGELFF
TRBD1,TRBJ2-7,TRBV5-6,.,TGTGCCAGCAGCTTCAGAGGGACAGCTTCCTACGAACTGTACTTT,CASSFRGTASYELYF
.,TRBJ2-5,TRBV11-1,.,TGTGTCAGCGGCTTCGTGAACCAAGAGACCCACTACTTC,CVSGFVNQETHYF
TRBD1,TRBJ1-1,TRBV5-6,many,TGTGCCAGCAGCTTTGTTCGGGACAGGGGGTTCGGAGCTTTCTTT,CASSFVRDRGFGAFF
.,TRBJ2-3,TRBV11-3,.,TGTGTCAGCAGTTTATCGATTCGGCCGCTACGGACAGATACGCAGTATTTT,CVSSLSIRPLRTDTQYF
.,TRBJ2-7,TRBV6-2/TRBV6-3,.,TGTGCCAGCCGTTACAACAGGGATCACGAGCAGTACTTC,CASRYNRDHEQYF
.,TRBJ2-7,TRBV28,many,TGTGCCAGCAGTTTATCTTGGGGGACCCGGTCCTACGAGCAGTACTTC,CASSLSWGTRSYEQYF
.,TRBJ2-1,TRBV6-6,.,TGTGCTAGCAATTACTCGGGCGCTGAGCAGTTCTTC,CASNYSGAEQFF